Listed here are 30 T cell receptor beta chains from one sample, sequenced in a study of CD8+CD57+ T cells in acquired aplastic anemia. It was patients with CD8+CD57+ cell expansion by flow cytometry who were chosen for sequencing. The template used for profiling TCR beta VDJ and CDR3 was genomic DNA. Each CDR3 protein gets one entry after TCRdb re-called the reads with MiXCR. The data contain 100,000 to 150,000 distinct CDR3 sequences, under 60% of them singletons. Sequencing used sorted CD4+, CD8+, or CD8+CD57+ T cells (not recorded which) from PBMCs. The source is a human donor with aplastic anemia.

This clonotype was seen only a few times. The chain is built from TRBV29-1 and TRBJ1-2; 9 bases align to TRBD1. The J segment lost 0 bases and the V segment lost 7 bases, leaving 3 bases of the junction unmatched. This CDR3 is built from 13 residues. Germline V CDR1 and CDR2: SQVTM, ANQGSEA. CDR3 protein: CSAGTGSNYGYTF. The CDR3 DNA sequence: TGCAGCGCCGGGACAGGGTCTAACTATGGCTACACCTTC.

V gene TRBV2 combines with J gene TRBJ1-2; D is unclear. Germline loops: CDR1 SNHLY, CDR2 FYNNEI. CDR3 size: 15 residues. The V and J ends lost 5 bases and 3 bases respectively, with 16 bases between them. Here the CDR3 DNA reads TGTGCCAGCAGTTACTCGCAAGCCTTTGACTATGGCTACACCTTC. This gives the protein CASSYSQAFDYGYTF. Filled out from reference TRBV2 and TRBJ1-2, the complete variable domain reads EPEVTQTPSHQVTQMGQEVILRCVPISNHLYFYWYRQILGQKVEFLVSFYNNEISEKSEIFDDQFSVERPDGSNFTLKIRSTKLEDSAMYFCASSYSQAFDYGYTFGSGTRLTVV.

The rearrangement uses TRBV7-9 and TRBJ2-7, with D perhaps matching TRBD1 (5 bases). Germline loops: CDR1 SEHNR, CDR2 FQNEAQ (reference sequence). The CDR3 runs 13 residues. V was cut by 5 bases and J by 5 bases, with 13 bases left in between. The CDR3 spells CASSPRVRDEQYF. For the CDR3, the DNA is TGTGCCAGCAGCCCCAGGGTAAGGGACGAGCAGTACTTC.

The chain is built from TRBV19 and TRBJ1-5, with TRBD1 matching over 7 bases. V trimming: 4 bases; J trimming: 4 bases; junction bases outside the gene matches: 4. The CDR3 has 14 amino acids. Germline V CDR1 and CDR2: LNHDA, SQIVND (reference sequence). The CDR3 DNA reads TGTGCCAGTAGTAGACAGGGTGTTAATCAGCCCCAGCATTTT. It codes for CASSRQGVNQPQHF.

This rearrangement joins TRBV29-1 to TRBJ1-1, with D perhaps TRBD1 (5 bases). Germline CDR1 is SQVTM and CDR2 is ANQGSEA. The CDR3 extends over 14 amino acids. The V end lost 3 bases, the J end lost 0 bases, and 11 bases lay between the germline ends. In DNA, the CDR3 is TGCAGCGTTGAGGGACGGAGGATGAACACTGAAGCTTTCTTT. Translated: CSVEGRRMNTEAFF.

This clonotype was counted many times. The junction and the germline gene differ at one end; a read error may be behind it. This sequence joins TRBV7-9 and TRBJ1-1, with D uncertain. The CDR3 covers 13 residues. CDR1 and CDR2 from the germline V gene are SEHNR and FQNEAQ (reference sequence). The CDR3 protein is CASRLGRFGEAFF. CDR3 in DNA: TGTGCCAGCAGATTAGGCAGATTCGGTGAAGCTTTCTTT. Full variable domain (remainder filled in from reference TRBV7-9 and TRBJ1-1): DTGVSQNPRHKITKRGQNVTFRCDPISEHNRLYWYRQTLGQGPEFLTYFQNEAQLEKSRLLSDRFSAERPKGSFSTLEIQRTEQGDSAMYLCASRLGRFGEAFFGQGTRLTVV.

The V and J genes are TRBV29-1 and TRBJ1-2, with D unresolved. V was cut by 3 bases and J by 6 bases, with 11 bases left in between. The length of the CDR3 is 12 residues. CDR1 is SQVTM and CDR2 is ANQGSEA in the germline V gene. CDR3 region: CSVEGYGHGYTF. The CDR3 coding sequence is TGCAGCGTTGAGGGATACGGACATGGCTACACCTTC.

This chain connects TRBV6-2 or TRBV6-3 to TRBJ2-2; 9 bases align to TRBD2. After removal of 2 bases from V and 3 bases from J, the junction contained 7 bases not matched to a gene. Germline V lookup: CDR1 MNHEY, CDR2 SVGEGT. The CDR3 consists of 17 residues. Here the CDR3 DNA reads TGTGCCAGCAGTTACCGGCTAGCGGGGAGCGACACCGGGGAGCTGTTTTTT. Protein sequence: CASSYRLAGSDTGELFF.

The rearrangement joins TRBV7-9 to TRBJ2-7; D is possibly TRBD2 (7 bases). CDR1 SEHNR and CDR2 FQNEAQ come from the germline V gene (reference sequence). The CDR3 contains 13 residues. Between the trimmed V and J ends, which lost 5 bases and 7 bases, there was a span of 15 bases. The CDR3 here is CASSGRGTGEQYF. In DNA, the CDR3 is TGTGCCAGCAGCGGGAGGGGGACGGGGGAGCAGTACTTC.

The rearrangement uses TRBV10-3 and TRBJ2-5; 10 bases fit TRBD1. Germline assignment: CDR1 ENHRY and CDR2 SYGVKD. The CDR3 spans 17 residues. Losses at the gene ends were 0 bases for V and 2 bases for J; bases not matched to a gene: 6. The CDR3 reads CAISESSGTGVQETQYF. CDR3 bases: TGTGCCATCAGTGAGTCCTCCGGGACAGGGGTACAAGAGACCCAGTACTTC.

This clonotype showed up just a few times. The chain carries TRBV2 and TRBJ1-4, with D uncertain. The germline gives CDR1 SNHLY, CDR2 FYNNEI. The CDR3 length is 12 residues. Trimming shortened V by 7 bases and J by 8 bases, and 11 bases separated the two germline ends. In DNA, the CDR3 is TGTGCCAGCACCAGAGGGCGGGAAAAACTGTTTTTT. It encodes CASTRGREKLFF. Together with reference TRBV2 and TRBJ1-4, the CDR3 gives the full variable domain: EPEVTQTPSHQVTQMGQEVILRCVPISNHLYFYWYRQILGQKVEFLVSFYNNEISEKSEIFDDQFSVERPDGSNFTLKIRSTKLEDSAMYFCASTRGREKLFFGSGTQLSVL.

Comment on this clonotype: This may come from a read error, since a much larger clone is one base off. The chain employs TRBV27 and TRBJ2-7; 7 bases align to TRBD2. Per germline, CDR1 MNHEY and CDR2 SMNVEV (reference sequence). This CDR3 has 13 amino acids. The CDR3 sequence is CDSSFSGNAEQYF. The DNA for the CDR3 is TGTGACAGCAGTTTCAGCGGGAATGCCGAGCAGTACTTC.

In this sample, this clonotype turned up many times. V and J are TRBV13 and TRBJ2-7; D gene uncertain. V lost 0 bases, J lost 4 bases, and 7 bases lay in between. Germline CDR1 is PRHDT and CDR2 is FYEKMQ (reference sequence). The CDR3 sequence is 13 residues long. CDR3 bases: TGTGCCAGCAGCTTAGGGACGGATTACGAGCAGTACTTC. Protein product: CASSLGTDYEQYF.

The rearrangement links TRBV20-1 to TRBJ2-7, with 8 bases matching TRBD2. CDR3 length: 12 amino acids. Losses at the gene ends were 5 bases for V and 10 bases for J; bases not matched to a gene: 10. CDR1 and CDR2 (germline): DFQATT, SNEGSKA (reference sequence). The CDR3 protein is CSAEGTRLEQYF. In DNA, the CDR3 is TGCAGTGCTGAGGGGACTAGGCTCGAACAGTACTTC.

The sample holds many counts of this clonotype. V usage is TRBV11-3 and J usage is TRBJ2-5; 10 bases are shared with TRBD2. This CDR3 is built from 17 residues. Trimming took 0 bases from V and 4 from J; bases not matched to a gene: 8. Germline lookup yields CDR1 SGHNT and CDR2 YENEEA. The CDR3, as DNA: TGTGCCAGCAGCTTAGATACTAGCGGGGCTGGGAGAGAGACCCAGTACTTC. Translating it yields CASSLDTSGAGRETQYF.

This clonotype was recorded at least ten times. The chain links TRBV2 to TRBJ2-7; TRBD2 matches 8 bases. The CDR3 runs to 13 residues. CDR1 and CDR2 (germline): SNHLY, FYNNEI. Trimming took 10 bases from V and 0 from J; bases not matched to a gene: 5. CDR3 region: CAIIAGSSYEQYF. CDR3 sequence (DNA): TGTGCCATCATAGCGGGATCCTCCTACGAGCAGTACTTC.

This clonotype has more than one count but fewer than ten. The chain links TRBV29-1 to TRBJ2-3, with 7 bases aligning to TRBD1. Germline lookup yields CDR1 SQVTM and CDR2 ANQGSEA. Unmatched junction bases numbered 7, after V lost 5 bases and J lost 2 bases. The CDR3 runs to 14 residues. DNA of the CDR3: TGCAGCGTTCCGGGACAGCTACTCACAGATACGCAGTATTTT. Translated, it gives CSVPGQLLTDTQYF.

This chain joins TRBV15 and TRBJ2-1; D not resolved. The V end was cut by 5 bases, the J end by 2 bases, with 13 bases between. Germline CDR1 and CDR2: LNHNV and YYDKDF (reference sequence). This CDR3 is 15 amino acids long. This CDR3 is CATSPWRGPYNEQFF. In nucleotides, the CDR3 is TGTGCCACCAGCCCCTGGAGAGGTCCCTACAATGAGCAGTTCTTC. Supplemented by reference TRBV15 and TRBJ2-1, the full variable domain reads DAMVIQNPRYQVTQFGKPVTLSCSQTLNHNVMYWYQQKSSQAPKLLFHYYDKDFNNEADTPDNFQSRRPNTSFCFLDIRSPGLGDTAMYLCATSPWRGPYNEQFFGPGTRLTVL.

This clonotype has just one count. The J gene is TRBJ2-3, the V gene TRBV20-1; 12 bases align to TRBD2. The CDR3 loop spans 16 amino acids. Trimming took 4 bases from V and 2 from J; bases not matched to a gene: 7. The germline V gene has CDR1 DFQATT and CDR2 SNEGSKA (reference sequence). CDR3 protein: CSATMTSGGYTDTQYF. CDR3 DNA sequence: TGCAGTGCTACCATGACTAGCGGGGGTTACACAGATACGCAGTATTTT.

In nucleotides, the CDR3 is TGTGCCAGCAGGCCCCCAGGGACAGGACCTTCCTACGAGCAGTACTTC. Its translation: CASRPPGTGPSYEQYF. The rearrangement links TRBV27 to TRBJ2-7, with 8 bases lining up with TRBD1. The CDR3 runs 16 residues. V shed 6 bases, J shed 1 base, and the junction held 11 bases outside the gene matches. Germline V gene data show CDR1 as MNHEY and CDR2 as SMNVEV (reference sequence).

With regard to this clonotype: A junction end diverges from the germline sequence, so it may reflect a read error. The V call is TRBV25-1, the J call TRBJ2-7; D is perhaps TRBD1 (6 bases). The germline V gene encodes CDR1 MGHDK and CDR2 SYGVNS. The CDR3 runs 19 residues. This CDR3 reads CASSETLIRTGPRSYEQYF. Here the CDR3 DNA reads TGCGCCAGCAGTGAAACACTAATACGAACAGGGCCCCGCTCCTACGAGCAGTACTTC.

Of note for this clonotype: With a much larger clone just one base away, this may be a read error. CDR3 sequence (DNA): TGTGCCAGCAGCTCGACAGGGGGCGGCTCCTACGAGCAGTACTTC. Protein: CASSSTGGGSYEQYF. V usage is TRBV5-8 and J usage is TRBJ2-7; 10 positions agree with TRBD1. The CDR3 contains 15 residues. CDR1 is SGHTS and CDR2 is YDEGEE in the germline V gene. V shed 3 bases and J 0 bases; nucleotides not matched to a gene: 3.

The chain uses TRBV6-1 and TRBJ1-2; 7 bases map to TRBD1. Germline CDR1 and CDR2: MNHNS and SASEGT. The CDR3 spans 14 residues. V shed 5 bases and J 7 bases; nucleotides not matched to a gene: 10. CDR3 region: CASSLLQGWGGYTF. The CDR3 coding sequence is TGTGCCAGCAGTCTACTACAGGGGTGGGGTGGCTACACCTTC.

This clonotype appeared once. The chain recombines TRBV6-1 with TRBJ2-7; 10 positions match TRBD2. CDR1 and CDR2 from the germline V gene are MNHNS and SASEGT. J gave up 1 base and V 7 bases, and 10 bases lay outside the gene matches. The CDR3 sequence is 16 residues long. The CDR3 sequence is CASKAGTSVLSYEQYF. CDR3 in DNA: TGTGCCAGCAAAGCCGGGACTAGCGTCTTATCCTACGAGCAGTACTTC.

The chain has TRBV7-9 and TRBJ2-7, with D uncertain. Germline-derived CDR1 and CDR2 are SEHNR and FQNEAQ (reference sequence). CDR3 size: 12 residues. The V end was cut by 5 bases, the J end by 7 bases, with 12 bases between. CDR3 sequence: CASSGASTEQYF. In DNA, the CDR3 is TGTGCCAGCAGCGGAGCCTCTACGGAGCAGTACTTC. Supplemented by reference TRBV7-9 and TRBJ2-7, the full variable domain reads DTGVSQNPRHKITKRGQNVTFRCDPISEHNRLYWYRQTLGQGPEFLTYFQNEAQLEKSRLLSDRFSAERPKGSFSTLEIQRTEQGDSAMYLCASSGASTEQYFGPGTRLTVT.

The V and J genes are TRBV2 and TRBJ2-3; D call uncertain. V lost 3 bases to trimming and J lost 0 bases, with 7 bases between them. In germline, CDR1 is SNHLY, CDR2 FYNNEI. CDR3 length: 14 residues. This CDR3 reads CASSDLGSTDTQYF. The CDR3 DNA is TGTGCCAGCAGTGACTTGGGGAGCACAGATACGCAGTATTTT.

This rearrangement joins TRBV2 to TRBJ2-7; the D is unclear. The CDR3 contains 11 residues. Trimming pared 7 bases from V and 6 bases from J, leaving 10 bases between. CDR1 and CDR2 (germline): SNHLY, FYNNEI. In DNA, the CDR3 is TGTGCCAGCACCCATCCTCGCGAGCAGTACTTC. Translation gives CASTHPREQYF.

Notes on this clonotype: This may be a read error: a much more frequent sequence differs by one nucleotide. The V gene is TRBV7-9, the J gene TRBJ2-3; D is possibly TRBD1 or TRBD2 (5 bases each). Germline V gives CDR1 SEHNR, CDR2 FQNEAQ (reference sequence). This CDR3 region has 14 residues. V was clipped by 10 bases and J by 0 bases, with 14 bases between them. The CDR3 bases are TGTGCCAACCGGGGACCCCCAAGCACAGATACGCAGTATTTT. It translates to CANRGPPSTDTQYF.

This clonotype is labeled medium-sized (0.01 to 0.1%). An end of the junction does not agree with germline; a read error may underlie this. The gene calls are TRBV7-7 and TRBJ2-7; D might be TRBD1 (5 bases). Germline lookup yields CDR1 SSHAT and CDR2 FNYEAQ (reference sequence). The length of the CDR3 is 13 residues. The CDR3 loop reads CASSRFQGYEQYF. The CDR3 DNA sequence: TGTGCTAGCAGCCGATTCCAGGGCTACGAGCAGTACTTC.

The V call is TRBV2, the J call TRBJ2-7; tentative D call: TRBD1 (5 bases). V shed 6 bases and J shed 4 bases, with 13 bases lying between them. Looked up from germline, CDR1 is SNHLY and CDR2 is FYNNEI. The CDR3 runs 13 residues. The CDR3 loop reads CASRGQGDYEQYF. DNA for the CDR3: TGTGCCAGCAGGGGGCAGGGCGATTACGAGCAGTACTTC. Filled out from reference TRBV2 and TRBJ2-7, the complete variable domain reads EPEVTQTPSHQVTQMGQEVILRCVPISNHLYFYWYRQILGQKVEFLVSFYNNEISEKSEIFDDQFSVERPDGSNFTLKIRSTKLEDSAMYFCASRGQGDYEQYFGPGTRLTVT.